Each of the 29 T cell receptor beta chains below was sequenced from the same sample in a study of T cell responses to AZD1222 COVID-19 vaccine. Assay used: immunoSEQ multiplex PCR; TCRdb lists only in-frame clones, some missing. The sample has about 70,000 clones, about nine tenths seen once; the top ten hold 3.3%. Sequenced material: peripheral blood, taken 28 days after the second AZD1222 dose. The receptor set was obtained from an adult who received the AZD1222 COVID-19 vaccine.

The chain employs TRBV7-3 and TRBJ1-1, with 7 bases fitting TRBD1. J lost 1 base, V lost 6 bases, and 2 bases had no gene match. CDR3 size: 13 residues. CDR1 is SGHTA and CDR2 is FQGTGA in the germline V gene. The CDR3 spells CASSRQGNTEAFF. The CDR3 DNA reads TGTGCCAGCAGTAGACAGGGGAACACTGAAGCTTTCTTT.

This chain links TRBV14 with TRBJ1-4; tentative D call: TRBD1 (5 bases). The length of the CDR3 is 16 residues. Trimming stripped 2 bases from V and 4 bases from J, with 14 bases between. Germline-derived CDR1 and CDR2 are SGHDN and FVKESK. CDR3 in DNA: TGTGCCAGCAGCCAACAGGCACTGGGGGATAATGAAAAACTGTTTTTT. This gives the protein CASSQQALGDNEKLFF.

This sequence joins TRBV7-2 and TRBJ1-1, with D unresolved. Germline CDR1 SGHTA, CDR2 FQGNSA. CDR3 length equals 13 residues. V lost 3 bases to trimming and J lost 0 bases, with 5 bases between them. The CDR3 nucleotides read TGTGCCAGCAGCTTTCGTATGAACACTGAAGCTTTCTTT. It specifies CASSFRMNTEAFF.

The chain is built from TRBV12-3 or TRBV12-4 and TRBJ2-3; D call uncertain. Trimming cost V 3 bases and J 6 bases, with 10 bases left between them. The CDR3 has 13 amino acids. The chain's CDR3 is CASSLTSMDTQYF. The CDR3 nucleotides are TGTGCCAGCAGTTTGACCAGCATGGATACGCAGTATTTT.

The V and J genes are TRBV5-1 and TRBJ2-7, with 8 bases fitting TRBD1. The CDR3 loop spans 14 amino acids. Trimming took 0 bases from V and 5 from J; bases not matched to a gene: 4. Germline V gives CDR1 SGHRS, CDR2 YFSETQ. CDR3 amino acids: CASSLGSQGDEQYF. CDR3 DNA sequence: TGCGCCAGCAGCTTGGGTTCACAGGGGGACGAGCAGTACTTC.

The chain couples TRBV10-3 to TRBJ1-3; tentatively, D is TRBD1 (5 bases). This CDR3 comprises 14 residues. CDR1 is ENHRY and CDR2 is SYGVKD in the germline V gene. Trimming took off 4 bases at V and 0 bases at J, with 7 bases between the two ends. The CDR3, as DNA: TGTGCCATCAGTGTGGGGCTCTCTGGAAACACCATATATTTT. Amino acids: CAISVGLSGNTIYF.

This clone has only one observation. The rearrangement joins TRBV12-3 or TRBV12-4 to TRBJ2-7; the D is unclear. V was pared by 1 base and J by 1 base, with 5 bases between. CDR3 length: 13 residues. The CDR3 reads CASSLVRSYEQYF. In DNA form, the CDR3 reads TGTGCCAGCAGTTTAGTCAGATCCTACGAGCAGTACTTC.

CDR3 in amino acids: CASLDRAANYGYTF. In nucleotides, the CDR3 is TGTGCCAGCCTTGACAGGGCCGCTAACTATGGCTACACCTTC. The chain links TRBV6-5 to TRBJ1-2; 7 bases map to TRBD1. With 8 bases clipped from V and 0 bases from J, the junction kept 6 bases outside the gene matches. The germline CDR1 and CDR2 sequences are MNHEY and SVGAGI. This CDR3 has 14 amino acids.

This chain links TRBV2 with TRBJ2-7, with TRBD2 identical over 7 bases. CDR3 length: 14 amino acids. The V gene's germline CDR1 is SNHLY and CDR2 FYNNEI. The ends lost 1 base at V and 8 bases at J; junction bases unmatched: 8. Here the CDR3 reads CASSEGGGAAQQYF. In nucleotides, the CDR3 is TGTGCCAGCAGTGAAGGGGGAGGGGCGGCCCAGCAGTACTTC.

The chain joins TRBV4-1 to TRBJ1-5; 8 bases agree with TRBD1. CDR1 is MGHRA and CDR2 is YSYEKL in the germline V gene. Trimming cost V 4 bases and J 1 base; bases outside gene matches: 6. The CDR3 length is 16 residues. CDR3 in amino acids: CASSPSDRVSNQPQHF. The CDR3 DNA reads as TGCGCCAGCAGCCCTTCGGACAGGGTGAGCAATCAGCCCCAGCATTTT.

This rearrangement joins TRBV21-1 to TRBJ2-3; TRBD1, the table's D call, lacks a check against the DNA. TRBV21-1 is a pseudogene. This CDR3 spans 18 amino acids. CDR3 bases: TGTGCCAGCAGCACTCCGGGACAGAAGGGGGGTAACACAGATACGCAGTATTTT. This codes for CASSTPGQKGGNTDTQYF.

There are a few counts of this clone. The chain carries TRBV6-6 and TRBJ2-7, with D maybe TRBD2 (6 bases). Trimming cost V 3 bases and J 1 base, with 13 bases left between them. The CDR3 sequence is 15 residues long. Looked up from germline, CDR1 is MNHNY and CDR2 is SVGAGI (reference sequence). For the CDR3, the DNA is TGTGCCAGCAGTTATGGGGGGAGTTCGTCCTACGAGCAGTACTTC. Its translation: CASSYGGSSSYEQYF.

V and J are TRBV9 and TRBJ2-3; 14 bases are a match to TRBD2. The CDR3 sequence is 15 residues long. Germline lookup yields CDR1 SGDLS and CDR2 YYNGEE. V shed 6 bases and J 5 bases; nucleotides not matched to a gene: 5. Written as DNA, the CDR3 is TGTGCCAGCACCATCGGGACTAGCGGGAGAGATACGCAGTATTTT. This translates into CASTIGTSGRDTQYF.

J is TRBJ2-7 and V is TRBV11-3; D is perhaps TRBD1 or TRBD2 (5 bases each). The ends were cut back, 5 bases at V and 7 bases at J, with 21 bases in the middle. This CDR3 contains 15 residues. Germline V gene sequence: CDR1 SGHNT, CDR2 YENEEA. CDR3 nucleotide sequence: TGTGCCAGCAGCCCAGCGCCGGGACGGTCCTGGGAGCAGTACTTC. Translation: CASSPAPGRSWEQYF.

The count of this clone is one. J is TRBJ2-1 and V is TRBV7-9; D is uncertain. The CDR3 totals 12 residues. The germline V and J ends were trimmed by 4 bases and 5 bases, with 6 bases remaining between them. Germline CDR1 SEHNR, CDR2 FQNEAQ (reference sequence). The CDR3 DNA sequence: TGTGCCAGCAGCTGGCCTGACAATGAGCAGTTCTTC. The encoded protein is CASSWPDNEQFF.

The CDR3 DNA reads TGTGCCAGCAGCGTAGTTGGAGATACGCAGTATTTT. This gives the protein CASSVVGDTQYF. The chain employs TRBV9 and TRBJ2-3; no clear D. The germline V gene has CDR1 SGDLS and CDR2 YYNGEE. The CDR3 has 12 residues. The V end lost 0 bases, the J end lost 5 bases, and 4 bases lay between the germline ends.

The chain links TRBV4-3 to TRBJ1-1; 7 bases agree with TRBD1. CDR1 and CDR2 from the germline V gene are LGHNA and YSLEER. The J segment lost 10 bases and the V segment lost 4 bases, leaving 15 bases of the junction unmatched. There are 15 residues in the CDR3. The CDR3 sequence is CASSPGTEQWLGAFF. The CDR3 DNA reads as TGCGCCAGCAGCCCAGGGACAGAACAATGGCTGGGAGCTTTCTTT.

The chain carries TRBV11-3 and TRBJ2-3; D possibly corresponds to TRBD2 (6 bases). Germline CDR1 reads SGHNT; CDR2 reads YENEEA. The CDR3 runs 19 residues. The V gene lost 1 base and the J gene lost 5 bases, with 25 bases spanning the gap. This chain's CDR3 is CASSLGRMGRDIGRDTQYF. DNA for the CDR3: TGTGCCAGCAGCTTAGGAAGAATGGGGCGGGATATCGGTAGAGATACGCAGTATTTT. The full variable domain, with the rest looked up from reference TRBV11-3 and TRBJ2-3, is EAGVVQSPRYKIIEKKQPVAFWCNPISGHNTLYWYLQNLGQGPELLIRYENEEAVDDSQLPKDRFSAERLKGVDSTLKIQPAELGDSAVYLCASSLGRMGRDIGRDTQYFGPGTRLTVL.

The chain uses TRBV11-3 and TRBJ1-1; the D gene is possibly TRBD1 (6 bases). V was shortened by 2 bases and J by 2 bases, with 12 bases between the two germline ends. The CDR3 has 15 residues. Germline-derived CDR1 and CDR2 are SGHNT and YENEEA. The CDR3 is CASSLSGQTNTEAFF. CDR3 in DNA: TGTGCCAGCAGCTTAAGCGGACAGACAAACACTGAAGCTTTCTTT.

This chain connects TRBV5-4 to TRBJ2-1; D possibly uses TRBD1 or TRBD2 (6 bases each). Germline V gives CDR1 SGHNT, CDR2 YYREEE (reference sequence). Trimming left V 0 bases short and J 12 bases short, with 10 bases between. This CDR3 contains 12 residues. Here the CDR3 reads CASSLEQGGQFF. The CDR3 DNA sequence: TGTGCCAGCAGCTTGGAACAGGGAGGGCAGTTCTTC.

This rearrangement joins TRBV10-3 to TRBJ1-1; 9 bases agree with TRBD1. This CDR3 is 13 amino acids long. J gave up 8 bases and V 5 bases, and 6 bases lay outside the gene matches. Looked up from germline, CDR1 is ENHRY and CDR2 is SYGVKD. CDR3 sequence (DNA): TGTGCCATCAGTTTCCTTGGACAGGGGGAAGCTTTCTTT. It is translated as CAISFLGQGEAFF.

The rearrangement joins TRBV20-1 to TRBJ1-2; TRBD1 matches at 9 bases. This CDR3 is built from 12 residues. V trimming: 6 bases; J trimming: 7 bases; junction bases outside the gene matches: 6. From germline, CDR1 is DFQATT and CDR2 SNEGSKA (reference sequence). This chain's CDR3 is CSASRQGGGYTF. CDR3 in DNA: TGCAGTGCCAGTCGACAGGGGGGTGGCTACACCTTC.

This chain links TRBV11-3 with TRBJ2-1, with TRBD2 identical over 8 bases. CDR1 is SGHNT and CDR2 is YENEEA in the germline V gene. V was pared by 3 bases and J by 7 bases, with 8 bases of the junction left unmatched. This CDR3 contains 15 residues. CDR3 DNA sequence: TGTGCCAGCAGCTTCGGGGCGGGAGGTCTTAATGAGCAGTTCTTC. Amino acid sequence: CASSFGAGGLNEQFF.

The chain links TRBV10-3 to TRBJ1-1, with 10 bases identical to TRBD1. Germline assignment: CDR1 ENHRY and CDR2 SYGVKD. V gave up 11 bases and J gave up 3 bases; unmatched junction bases: 6. This CDR3 region has 13 residues. CDR3 bases: TGTGCCTCCCGGGACAGGGGAGACACTGAAGCTTTCTTT. It translates to CASRDRGDTEAFF.

The rearrangement links TRBV29-1 to TRBJ1-3; D is undetermined. Trimming cost V 5 bases and J 0 bases, with 14 bases left between them. The CDR3 extends over 15 amino acids. Germline CDR1 and CDR2: SQVTM and ANQGSEA. The DNA of the CDR3 is TGCAGCGTTCCGTCGGAGGGAGGCTCTGGAAACACCATATATTTT. It yields the protein CSVPSEGGSGNTIYF.

The chain employs TRBV19 and TRBJ1-2; D is uncertain. This CDR3 spans 12 amino acids. Germline CDR1 and CDR2: LNHDA and SQIVND (reference sequence). The ends were cut back, 7 bases at V and 8 bases at J, with 14 bases in the middle. This chain's CDR3 is CASTPEDGGYTF. The CDR3 region has the DNA TGTGCCAGTACCCCGGAAGACGGGGGCTACACCTTC.

This chain uses TRBV10-1 with TRBJ2-5; D gene ambiguous. Germline V gene data show CDR1 as WNHNN and CDR2 as SYGVQD (reference sequence). CDR3 size: 17 residues. Deletions cut 0 bases from V and 2 bases from J, with 16 bases between. CDR3: CASSESQRNVPQETQYF. CDR3 coding DNA: TGCGCCAGCAGTGAGTCGCAAAGGAACGTTCCTCAAGAGACCCAGTACTTC.

The chain has TRBV7-6 and TRBJ1-1; 7 positions match TRBD1. V lost 5 bases and J lost 4; bases outside the gene matches: 16. The CDR3 is 17 residues long. Germline V lookup: CDR1 SGHVS, CDR2 FNYEAQ. The CDR3 sequence: CASSATTGAARGTEAFF. The CDR3 DNA is TGTGCCAGCAGCGCTACCACAGGGGCCGCGAGGGGCACTGAAGCTTTCTTT.

V is TRBV30 and J is TRBJ2-3, with 10 bases lining up with TRBD2. CDR1 and CDR2 (germline): GTSNPN, SVGIG (reference sequence). The V segment lost 2 bases and the J segment 5 bases; nucleotides outside the gene matches: 7. The CDR3 is 15 amino acids. The CDR3 region is CAWSLLAGAGDTQYF. For the CDR3, the DNA is TGTGCCTGGAGTCTCCTAGCGGGAGCTGGAGATACGCAGTATTTT. Variable domain in full (rest from reference TRBV30 and TRBJ2-3): SQTIHQWPATLVQPVGSPLSLECTVEGTSNPNLYWYRQAAGRGLQLLFYSVGIGQISSEVPQNLSASRPQDRQFILSSKKLLLSDSGFYLCAWSLLAGAGDTQYFGPGTRLTVL.